Shown below are 30 T cell receptor beta chains from a single sample sequenced in a study of early T cells in non-severe SARS-CoV-2 infection. TCRdb ran MiXCR on the 5' RACE reads and lists one entry per CDR3 protein. The sample has around 60,000 distinct CDR3 sequences, roughly 18% seen once. Sequenced material: whole blood, taken at baseline. Receptors originate from an adult who was a healthcare worker with PCR-confirmed SARS-CoV-2 infection or an uninfected control (not recorded which).

This clonotype appeared many times. V gene TRBV6-2 or TRBV6-3 combines with J gene TRBJ1-2, with 9 bases aligning to TRBD1. This CDR3 is 14 amino acids long. V dropped 6 bases and J dropped 7; count of bases not matched to a gene: 9. CDR1 and CDR2 from the germline V gene are MNHEY and SVGEGT. The CDR3 loop reads CASRAGTGSFGYTF. The CDR3 DNA reads as TGTGCCAGCAGAGCCGGGACAGGGTCTTTTGGCTACACCTTC.

In this sample, this clonotype turned up a few times. The J gene is TRBJ1-2, the V gene TRBV5-1; a possible D gene is TRBD1 (6 bases). V was shortened by 4 bases and J by 7 bases, with 17 bases between the two germline ends. The CDR3 has 14 residues. CDR1 is SGHRS, CDR2 YFSETQ, per germline. CDR3: CASSLTGLQSGYTF. In DNA form, the CDR3 reads TGCGCCAGCAGCCTTACAGGGCTTCAGTCTGGCTACACCTTC.

This clonotype was seen more than once but under ten times. This chain links TRBV6-1 with TRBJ1-6; D gene unclear. The CDR3 spans 15 residues. Trimming shortened V by 1 base and J by 3 bases, and 7 bases separated the two germline ends. Germline V CDR1 and CDR2: MNHNS, SASEGT. The CDR3 DNA is TGTGCCAGCAGTGAAGGAGAATTCTATAATTCACCCCTCCACTTT. Translation gives CASSEGEFYNSPLHF.

This chain connects TRBV29-1 to TRBJ2-2; 8 bases match TRBD2. Germline V gives CDR1 SQVTM, CDR2 ANQGSEA. The CDR3 runs 12 residues. Trimming at V came to 4 bases and at J to 12 bases, leaving 7 bases not matched to a gene. The CDR3 loop reads CSVGSGREKLFF. The CDR3 bases are TGCAGCGTTGGGAGCGGGAGAGAAAAGCTGTTTTTT.

Only a few counts were recorded for this clonotype. V usage is TRBV4-2 and J usage is TRBJ1-3, with 8 bases matching TRBD1. Germline V lookup: CDR1 LGHNA, CDR2 YNFKEQ. The CDR3 length is 18 residues. Trimming took 4 bases from V and 0 from J; bases not matched to a gene: 11. CDR3 protein: CASSPRTGTGDSGNTIYF. CDR3 DNA: TGTGCCAGCAGCCCCCGAACCGGGACAGGAGACTCTGGAAACACCATATATTTT.

This clonotype was counted only a few times. The rearrangement links TRBV20-1 to TRBJ1-1; no firm D call. Germline CDR1 DFQATT, CDR2 SNEGSKA (reference sequence). Trimming took 2 bases from V and 0 from J, leaving 10 bases between them. CDR3 length: 14 residues. The CDR3 bases are TGCAGTGCTAGACACCCAAACTTGAACACTGAAGCTTTCTTT. This sequence encodes CSARHPNLNTEAFF.

There are a few counts of this clonotype. The V call is TRBV11-2, the J call TRBJ1-1; 8 positions match TRBD1. Trimming took 5 bases from V and 4 from J; bases not matched to a gene: 12. Germline V gene sequence: CDR1 SGHAT, CDR2 FQNNGV. This CDR3 has 16 residues. CDR3 protein: CASSPRSGGGSTEAFF. The CDR3 DNA reads TGTGCCAGCAGCCCAAGATCAGGGGGCGGTAGCACTGAAGCTTTCTTT.

This clonotype was found a few times. This chain joins TRBV29-1 and TRBJ2-1; weak D call: TRBD2 (5 bases). V lost 3 bases, J lost 5 bases, and 11 bases lay in between. This CDR3 comprises 13 residues. Germline V lookup: CDR1 SQVTM, CDR2 ANQGSEA. The CDR3 here is CSVEGGQNNEQFF. DNA for the CDR3: TGCAGCGTTGAGGGCGGGCAAAACAATGAGCAGTTCTTC.

The DNA for the CDR3 is TGTGCCAGCAGCGTGCTTTATGGACAGGGAAAAACCGGGGAGCTGTTTTTT. It translates to CASSVLYGQGKTGELFF. The chain links TRBV9 to TRBJ2-2; 8 bases are a match to TRBD1. The junction had 11 bases not matched to a gene; V was cut back by 2 bases and J by 5 bases. This CDR3 is 17 amino acids long. Germline V gene sequence: CDR1 SGDLS, CDR2 YYNGEE.

This clonotype was detected a few times. The chain recombines TRBV20-1 with TRBJ1-6; 9 bases are shared with TRBD1. The CDR3 runs 14 residues. Trimming removed 5 bases from V and 7 bases from J; junction bases left unmatched: 6. Germline CDR1 is DFQATT and CDR2 is SNEGSKA (reference sequence). DNA of the CDR3: TGCAGTGCTGTAGAGGACAGGGGAAATTCACCCCTCCACTTT. As protein: CSAVEDRGNSPLHF.

The V and J genes are TRBV5-5 and TRBJ1-6; 8 bases align to TRBD1. With V trimmed by 3 bases and J by 9 bases, 8 bases remained unmatched. The CDR3 is made up of 15 amino acids. Germline-derived CDR1 and CDR2 are SGHKS and YYEKEE (reference sequence). CDR3 nucleotide sequence: TGTGCCAGCAGCTCGACAGGGGAGAGTGGTTCACCCCTCCACTTT. It yields the protein CASSSTGESGSPLHF.

V usage is TRBV12-3 or TRBV12-4 and J usage is TRBJ2-2; a weak D match, TRBD2 (6 bases). This CDR3 contains 14 residues. V was trimmed by 3 bases and J by 3 bases, leaving 8 bases between them. CDR3 sequence reads: CASSLRGYTGELFF. The CDR3 bases are TGTGCCAGCAGTTTGCGGGGATACACCGGGGAGCTGTTTTTT.

The CDR3 region is CASGRTGATDTQYF. The CDR3 bases are TGTGCTAGTGGGAGGACAGGGGCGACAGATACGCAGTATTTT. The V call is TRBV12-5, the J call TRBJ2-3, with 9 bases fitting TRBD1. The ends lost 6 bases at V and 3 bases at J; junction bases unmatched: 4. CDR1 LGHNT and CDR2 FRNRAP come from the germline V gene. The CDR3 loop spans 14 amino acids.

The chain has TRBV20-1 and TRBJ2-5; a weak D match, TRBD1 (5 bases). Trimming pared 3 bases from V and 3 bases from J, leaving 5 bases between. Germline V gives CDR1 DFQATT, CDR2 SNEGSKA (reference sequence). CDR3 size: 11 residues. The CDR3 nucleotides read TGCAGTGCTAGCAGGGAAGAGACCCAGTACTTC. It specifies CSASREETQYF.

Only a few counts were recorded for this clonotype. This chain connects TRBV2 to TRBJ2-3, with 11 bases fitting TRBD1. The ends lost 7 bases at V and 3 bases at J; junction bases unmatched: 6. Germline loops: CDR1 SNHLY, CDR2 FYNNEI. The CDR3 is 15 residues long. The CDR3 protein is CASTWDRGGTDTQYF. The CDR3 bases are TGTGCCAGCACCTGGGACAGGGGGGGGACAGATACGCAGTATTTT.

This clonotype was detected only a few times. J is TRBJ2-1 and V is TRBV2; the match to TRBD2 covers 8 bases. The CDR3 spans 15 residues. V dropped 6 bases and J dropped 8; count of bases not matched to a gene: 12. Germline V gene data show CDR1 as SNHLY and CDR2 as FYNNEI. CDR3 loop: CASRSGRALGDEQFF. CDR3 in DNA: TGTGCCAGCAGGTCCGGGAGGGCCTTGGGGGATGAGCAGTTCTTC.

This rearrangement joins TRBV9 to TRBJ2-5; 8 nucleotides line up with TRBD2. CDR3 length: 16 residues. Germline lookup yields CDR1 SGDLS and CDR2 YYNGEE. Losses at the gene ends were 4 bases for V and 1 base for J; bases not matched to a gene: 9. DNA of the CDR3: TGTGCCAGCAGCACCGGGAGGGGGACGGCCCAAGAGACCCAGTACTTC. Encoded protein: CASSTGRGTAQETQYF.

This clonotype came up a few times. V gene TRBV5-6 combines with J gene TRBJ1-4; D uncertain. Germline loops: CDR1 SGHDT, CDR2 YYEEEE. Trimming took off 3 bases at V and 0 bases at J, with 6 bases between the two ends. This CDR3 has 14 residues. CDR3 region: CASSSRSTNEKLFF. Written as DNA, the CDR3 is TGTGCCAGCAGCTCCCGATCAACTAATGAAAAACTGTTTTTT.

The chain combines TRBV12-3 or TRBV12-4 with TRBJ2-5, with D unresolved. The V end was cut by 3 bases, the J end by 0 bases, with 5 bases between. The CDR3 sequence is 13 residues long. DNA of the CDR3: TGTGCCAGCAGTTTGAACTACCAAGAGACCCAGTACTTC. It codes for CASSLNYQETQYF.

This clonotype has only one observation. The chain joins TRBV4-3 to TRBJ1-4; D ambiguous. This CDR3 has 15 residues. Trimming took off 1 base at V and 4 bases at J, with 10 bases between the two ends. Germline-derived CDR1 and CDR2 are LGHNA and YSLEER. The CDR3 region has the DNA TGCGCCAGCAGCCAAGGGCAGGACCGTAATGAAAAACTGTTTTTT. Its translation is CASSQGQDRNEKLFF.

CDR3 sequence reads: CASSKVELAGYTF. In DNA, the CDR3 is TGTGCCAGCAGCAAAGTGGAACTAGCTGGCTACACCTTC. The chain has TRBV21-1 and TRBJ1-2. TRBV21-1 is a pseudogene segment. This CDR3 has 13 residues.

This clonotype showed up many times. The J gene is TRBJ2-7, the V gene TRBV7-9; D unresolved. The CDR3 totals 12 residues. Deletions cut 5 bases from V and 1 base from J, with 6 bases between. The V gene's germline CDR1 is SEHNR and CDR2 FQNEAQ (reference sequence). The chain's CDR3 is CASSPRSYEQYF. For the CDR3, the DNA is TGTGCCAGCAGCCCCCGGTCCTACGAGCAGTACTTC.

This clonotype was observed at least ten times. The rearrangement uses TRBV7-2 and TRBJ1-5; D is unclear. The V gene's germline CDR1 is SGHTA and CDR2 FQGNSA. V was trimmed by 3 bases and J by 5 bases, leaving 11 bases between them. This CDR3 contains 14 residues. The CDR3: CASSFGQTYQPQHF. In DNA, the CDR3 is TGTGCCAGCAGCTTCGGGCAGACTTATCAGCCCCAGCATTTT.

The chain combines TRBV7-8 with TRBJ1-1, with no clear D. The germline V and J ends were trimmed by 6 bases and 1 base, with 12 bases remaining between them. The CDR3 loop spans 14 amino acids. The V gene's germline CDR1 is SGHVS and CDR2 FQNEAQ. CDR3 coding DNA: TGTGCCAGCAGTATGGGCCGGGGGAACACTGAAGCTTTCTTT. It specifies CASSMGRGNTEAFF.

This clonotype turned up a few times. CDR3 in amino acids: CASRRQTGLNTEAFF. The CDR3 DNA is TGTGCCAGCAGAAGACAGACAGGTTTGAACACTGAAGCTTTCTTT. The rearrangement uses TRBV6-5 and TRBJ1-1; a weak D match, TRBD1 (6 bases). Germline V gene data show CDR1 as MNHEY and CDR2 as SVGAGI. The CDR3 loop spans 15 amino acids. V was trimmed by 6 bases and J by 0 bases, leaving 14 bases between them.

V is TRBV14 and J is TRBJ2-1, with TRBD2 identical over 11 bases. V shed 0 bases, J shed 6 bases, and the junction held 4 bases outside the gene matches. The CDR3 runs to 16 residues. Per the germline V gene, CDR1 is SGHDN and CDR2 is FVKESK. The CDR3 nucleotides are TGTGCCAGCAGCCAAGATCCGCTAGCGGGGGGCAATGAGCAGTTCTTC. Translating it yields CASSQDPLAGGNEQFF.

This clonotype was counted a few times. V is TRBV12-3 or TRBV12-4 and J is TRBJ1-1, with TRBD1 as a possible D gene (5 bases). The CDR3 runs 12 residues. V lost 7 bases to trimming and J lost 7 bases, with 13 bases between them. The CDR3 DNA follows: TGTGCCAGCACCAGTGCGGGGGGTGAAGCTTTCTTT. Residues: CASTSAGGEAFF.

The V and J genes are TRBV12-3 or TRBV12-4 and TRBJ2-7, with 12 nucleotides matching TRBD1. The CDR3 covers 13 residues. J lost 11 bases, V lost 6 bases, and 8 bases had no gene match. The chain's CDR3 is CASRPGTGGMKYF. The CDR3 bases are TGTGCCAGCAGGCCCGGGACAGGGGGCATGAAGTACTTC.

This clonotype appeared a few times. Lacking the conserved final phenylalanine or tryptophan, this CDR3 likely reflects a read error. Because the CDR3's place on the DNA is in doubt, the DNA is left out and the CDR3 is given as listed by TCRdb. The V and J genes are TRBV20-1 and TRBJ2-7; the table's TRBD1 call for D was not verified on the DNA. From its first to its last residue, the CDR3 has 11 amino acids. CDR1 DFQATT and CDR2 SNEGSKA come from the germline V gene (reference sequence). The CDR3 spells CSARDQNRESL.

This clonotype has a count of ten or more. This chain joins TRBV6-2 or TRBV6-3 and TRBJ1-2; D unresolved. This CDR3 is built from 13 residues. The V gene's germline CDR1 is MNHEY and CDR2 SVGEGT. Deletions cut 3 bases from V and 2 bases from J, with 7 bases between. As DNA, the CDR3 is TGTGCCAGCAGTTATAGTCAGAACTATGGCTACACCTTC. As protein: CASSYSQNYGYTF.